These 23 T cell receptor beta chains share one sample of origin, sequenced in a study of beta chain features in type 1 diabetes. Study results and caveats: In every one of the four CD4+ subsets, TCRB CDR3s were moderately but significantly shorter in Type 1 diabetes patients.

cDNA synthesis used the whole RNA isolate, giving expressed TCRB sequences. The protocol was immunoSEQ multiplex PCR, while the TCRdb copy is restricted to in-frame clones and leaves out a portion. The profile shows around 110,000 clones, about a sixth of them singletons. The antigens for these receptors are not known. The sequenced sample consisted of central memory CD4+ T cells from blood. These receptors originate from a man aged 30 to 45 with type 1 diabetes.

The DNA of the CDR3 is TGTGCCAGCAGTGAAACAGCCTATGAGCAGTTCTTC. Amino acid sequence: CASSETAYEQFF. V usage is TRBV2 and J usage is TRBJ2-1, with D hard to call. CDR1 SNHLY and CDR2 FYNNEI come from the germline V gene. V was cut by 2 bases and J by 8 bases, with 7 bases left in between. The CDR3 runs 12 residues.

The chain employs TRBV5-1 and TRBJ2-3, with 12 nucleotides matching TRBD2. From germline, CDR1 is SGHRS and CDR2 YFSETQ. Germline trimming cut 4 bases from V and 5 bases from J; bases unmatched to any gene: 5. The CDR3 spans 15 residues. In DNA form, the CDR3 reads TGCGCCAGCAGCACCCTAGCGGGGGGGCAAGATACGCAGTATTTT. This encodes CASSTLAGGQDTQYF.

This clone was picked up one time. The chain recombines TRBV7-2 with TRBJ2-5; weak D call: TRBD2 (7 bases). The CDR3 length is 15 residues. V was cut by 2 bases and J by 5 bases, with 15 bases left in between. Germline CDR1 SGHTA, CDR2 FQGNSA. The CDR3 DNA follows: TGTGCCAGCAGCTTATTAGGGGGGGCCTGGGAGACCCAGTACTTC. Its protein is CASSLLGGAWETQYF.

The chain has TRBV29-1 and TRBJ2-5, with 8 bases matching TRBD1. The germline gives CDR1 SQVTM, CDR2 ANQGSEA. With V trimmed by 7 bases and J by 4 bases, 14 bases remained unmatched. The CDR3 sequence is 15 residues long. CDR3 sequence (DNA): TGCAGCGCCTCGGGGGACAGGTTAGGAAGAGAGACCCAGTACTTC. Translation: CSASGDRLGRETQYF. Using reference TRBV29-1 and TRBJ2-5 for the parts outside the CDR3, the full variable domain is SAVISQKPSRDICQRGTSLTIQCQVDSQVTMMFWYRQQPGQSLTLIATANQGSEATYESGFVIDKFPISRPNLTFSTLTVSNMSPEDSSIYLCSASGDRLGRETQYFGPGTRLLVL.

This sequence joins TRBV29-1 and TRBJ2-2, with D possibly being TRBD1 (5 bases). The length of the CDR3 is 16 residues. Deletions cut 0 bases from V and 0 bases from J, with 11 bases between. CDR1 SQVTM and CDR2 ANQGSEA come from the germline V gene. Here the CDR3 reads CSVEDRNRPNTGELFF. As DNA, the CDR3 is TGCAGCGTTGAAGATAGGAACAGGCCGAACACCGGGGAGCTGTTTTTT.

The J gene is TRBJ2-4, the V gene TRBV28; D gene unclear. From germline, CDR1 is MDHEN and CDR2 SYDVKM. CDR3 length equals 14 residues. Trimming shortened V by 3 bases and J by 0 bases, and 6 bases separated the two germline ends. This CDR3 reads CASSFGLAKNIQYF. The CDR3 DNA sequence: TGTGCCAGCAGTTTCGGTCTAGCCAAAAACATTCAGTACTTC.

This chain links TRBV4-3 with TRBJ2-1, with D possibly called TRBD1 or TRBD2 (5 bases each). The length of the CDR3 is 17 residues. Germline CDR1 reads LGHNA; CDR2 reads YSLEER. Trimming stripped 1 base from V and 0 bases from J, with 13 bases between. CDR3 nucleotide sequence: TGCGCCAGCAGCCAAGGAGCGTCAGGGAGCTCCTACAATGAGCAGTTCTTC. Protein sequence: CASSQGASGSSYNEQFF.

This clone was observed a few times. The chain employs TRBV6-5 and TRBJ1-3; D gene ambiguous. Germline V gene sequence: CDR1 MNHEY, CDR2 SVGAGI. V lost 6 bases and J 0 bases, leaving 9 bases between the germline ends. The CDR3 consists of 14 residues. The CDR3: CASSSSVSGNTIYF. DNA for the CDR3: TGTGCCAGCAGCTCCTCGGTCTCTGGAAACACCATATATTTT.

The V and J genes are TRBV2 and TRBJ2-7, with TRBD1 as a possible D gene (6 bases). Germline V lookup: CDR1 SNHLY, CDR2 FYNNEI. This CDR3 comprises 14 residues. V dropped 6 bases and J dropped 0 bases, with 12 bases sitting between them. CDR3 bases: TGTGCCAGCAGCTCCGACAGGCTCTCCTACGAGCAGTACTTC. Translation: CASSSDRLSYEQYF.

V and J are TRBV4-3 and TRBJ2-3; D may be TRBD1 or TRBD2 (6 bases each). Trimming shortened V by 0 bases and J by 2 bases, and 12 bases separated the two germline ends. The CDR3 is 16 amino acids. Looked up from germline, CDR1 is LGHNA and CDR2 is YSLEER. The CDR3 DNA follows: TGCGCCAGCAGCCAAGATTATAGGGGGGCCACAGATACGCAGTATTTT. It codes for CASSQDYRGATDTQYF.

This rearrangement joins TRBV5-6 to TRBJ2-5, with 9 bases fitting TRBD1. The CDR3 consists of 16 residues. V gave up 6 bases and J gave up 2 bases; unmatched junction bases: 11. Germline loops: CDR1 SGHDT, CDR2 YYEEEE. The chain's CDR3 is CASNDRGRRRQETQYF. CDR3 DNA: TGTGCCAGCAACGACAGGGGGAGGCGTAGGCAAGAGACCCAGTACTTC.

There are a few counts of this clone. The rearrangement joins TRBV28 to TRBJ2-7; maybe TRBD1 (6 bases). Germline CDR1 reads MDHEN; CDR2 reads SYDVKM. V lost 6 bases, J lost 2 bases, and 17 bases lay in between. The CDR3 totals 15 residues. CDR3 DNA: TGTGCCAGCAGCCCATTAGACCCAGGGGCCTACGAGCAGTACTTC. Its protein is CASSPLDPGAYEQYF.

The J gene is TRBJ1-5, the V gene TRBV18; D not resolved. The CDR3 spans 13 residues. V gave up 3 bases and J gave up 5 bases, with 8 bases separating them. CDR1 KGHSH and CDR2 LQKENI come from the germline V gene. In nucleotides, the CDR3 is TGTGCCAGCTCACCCGACCCGGATCAGCCCCAGCATTTT. Translation: CASSPDPDQPQHF. Filled out from reference TRBV18 and TRBJ1-5, the complete variable domain reads NAGVMQNPRHLVRRRGQEARLRCSPMKGHSHVYWYRQLPEEGLKFMVYLQKENIIDESGMPKERFSAEFPKEGPSILRIQQVVRGDSAAYFCASSPDPDQPQHFGDGTRLSIL.

This clone was counted between two and nine times. The V call is TRBV7-2, the J call TRBJ1-5, with D perhaps TRBD1 (5 bases). The CDR3 loop spans 15 amino acids. The germline V gene encodes CDR1 SGHTA and CDR2 FQGNSA. Trimming took off 1 base at V and 4 bases at J, with 11 bases between the two ends. The CDR3 here is CASSLEGRVNQPQHF. CDR3 nucleotide sequence: TGTGCCAGCAGCTTAGAGGGCAGGGTAAATCAGCCCCAGCATTTT.

V and J are TRBV5-1 and TRBJ1-2; 7 positions agree with TRBD1. CDR1 SGHRS and CDR2 YFSETQ come from the germline V gene. The V segment lost 4 bases and the J segment 3 bases; nucleotides outside the gene matches: 6. The CDR3 covers 14 residues. Here the CDR3 DNA reads TGCGCCAGCAGCCCTGGACAGGAACACTATGGCTACACCTTC. It is translated as CASSPGQEHYGYTF.

The chain's CDR3 is CASSLGRREQETQYF. The CDR3 nucleotides read TGTGCCAGCAGCTTAGGTCGTCGGGAGCAAGAGACCCAGTACTTC. The chain joins TRBV7-9 to TRBJ2-5; possible D gene TRBD2, 6 bases. Germline CDR1 and CDR2: SEHNR and FQNEAQ (reference sequence). The CDR3 runs to 15 residues. Trimming left V 1 base short and J 2 bases short, with 11 bases between.

This clone was found a few times. The V call is TRBV5-1, the J call TRBJ2-7; TRBD1 aligns across 7 bases. This CDR3 has 16 amino acids. Germline loops: CDR1 SGHRS, CDR2 YFSETQ. J gave up 3 bases and V 4 bases, and 13 bases lay outside the gene matches. CDR3 in amino acids: CASSPIPTGIGYEQYF. The CDR3 DNA sequence: TGCGCCAGCAGCCCGATACCGACAGGGATCGGCTACGAGCAGTACTTC.

There are a few counts of this clone. This sequence joins TRBV13 and TRBJ2-3; TRBD2 might be the D (5 bases). With 4 bases removed from V and 4 bases from J, the gap between germline ends came to 15 bases. The germline V gene encodes CDR1 PRHDT and CDR2 FYEKMQ (reference sequence). The CDR3 contains 15 residues. The CDR3 DNA reads as TGTGCCAGCAGCTCCATTTTGTTGAGGGCAGATACGCAGTATTTT. Translating gives CASSSILLRADTQYF.

This clone was detected a few times. The V call is TRBV9, the J call TRBJ2-5, with 7 positions matching TRBD1. This CDR3 has 15 residues. The V and J ends lost 0 bases and 2 bases, in that order; junction bases with no gene match: 4. CDR1 and CDR2 (germline): SGDLS, YYNGEE. CDR3: CASSVAPGQQETQYF. The DNA of the CDR3 is TGTGCCAGCAGCGTAGCCCCGGGACAGCAAGAGACCCAGTACTTC.

The chain combines TRBV29-1 with TRBJ2-7; the D gene could be TRBD1 or TRBD2 (5 bases each). The CDR3 has 12 residues. Trimming shortened V by 4 bases and J by 3 bases, and 10 bases separated the two germline ends. CDR1 SQVTM and CDR2 ANQGSEA come from the germline V gene. The CDR3 DNA follows: TGCAGCGTTGTGGTGGGGGACTACGAGCAGTACTTC. Its translation is CSVVVGDYEQYF.

This clone has only a few counts. The V and J genes are TRBV15 and TRBJ2-7; D remains ambiguous. Germline lookup yields CDR1 LNHNV and CDR2 YYDKDF (reference sequence). This CDR3 comprises 12 residues. The V end lost 2 bases, the J end lost 4 bases, and 6 bases lay between the germline ends. The CDR3 DNA is TGTGCCACCAGCAGATCGGAGTACGAGCAGTACTTC. It specifies CATSRSEYEQYF.

The rearrangement uses TRBV7-9 and TRBJ2-7; D assignment may be TRBD1 or TRBD2 (5 bases each). Germline V gene lookup returns CDR1 SEHNR and CDR2 FQNEAQ (reference sequence). V lost 2 bases and J 2 bases, leaving 13 bases between the germline ends. The CDR3 length is 15 residues. CDR3 loop: CASSLSPQGAYEQYF. The CDR3 DNA reads TGTGCCAGCAGCTTAAGCCCCCAGGGAGCCTACGAGCAGTACTTC.

V usage is TRBV7-2 and J usage is TRBJ2-3; tentatively, D is TRBD2 (6 bases). The CDR3 totals 15 residues. The ends were cut back, 6 bases at V and 5 bases at J, with 18 bases in the middle. The germline gives CDR1 SGHTA, CDR2 FQGNSA. The CDR3, as DNA: TGTGCCAGCAGTATAGCGCGGGACCCCCGAGATACGCAGTATTTT. Its protein is CASSIARDPRDTQYF.